The subject of this entry is one TCR beta chain. Antigen: not known. Deletions cut 4 bases from V and 5 bases from J, with 11 bases between. Germline V gives CDR1 ENHRY, CDR2 SYGVKD. The length of the CDR3 is 13 residues. The PCR made use of 60 Vbeta and 13 Jbeta primers. Here immunoSEQ multiplex PCR was the method, and the copy in TCRdb shows in-frame clones only, minus some. The sample consists of 150,000 to 160,000 clones, approximately 84% of them appearing once. The data originate from a study of cytomegalovirus exposure and HLA in healthy donors. General observations from the study: In the analysis, some V segments, TRBV6-2 and TRBV6-3 included, were excluded as indistinguishable. Presence/absence comparisons presumed near-even sequencing depth among donors. Under in vitro conditions, a few CMV-associated chains were confirmed as specific for CMV antigens. The study designated 164 TCR beta chains cytomegalovirus-associated.

The source is a woman between 18 and 29 years old in good health and CMV-seronegative. Sequenced sample: PBMCs. The chain links TRBV10-3 to TRBJ2-5; maybe TRBD1 (6 bases). CDR3 in amino acids: CAISAGVLETQYF. The CDR3, as DNA: TGTGCCATCAGTGCAGGGGTGTTGGAGACCCAGTACTTC.